One and the same sample provided the 32 T cell receptor beta chains below, sequenced in a study of blood T cell repertoires in COVID-19. The assay was immunoSEQ multiplex PCR, and TCRdb's table has in-frame clones only and misses some. This sample has roughly 300,000 clones, with nearly 90% found just once. The specimen sequenced was PBMCs or T cells enriched from blood (not recorded which). The receptors were gathered from a woman aged 30 to 39 who had recovered from COVID-19.

V and J are TRBV4-3 and TRBJ1-2; D unresolved. Deletions cut 1 base from V and 2 bases from J, with 14 bases between. Germline lookup yields CDR1 LGHNA and CDR2 YSLEER. CDR3 size: 16 residues. The CDR3 protein is CASSQGAYNPNYGYTF. CDR3 bases: TGCGCCAGCAGCCAAGGGGCGTACAACCCGAACTATGGCTACACCTTC.

The chain combines TRBV4-3 with TRBJ2-5, with D tentatively TRBD2 (5 bases). Germline V CDR1 and CDR2: LGHNA, YSLEER. The V gene lost 0 bases and the J gene lost 5 bases, with 13 bases spanning the gap. This CDR3 comprises 15 residues. This CDR3 reads CASSQDFASWETQYF. CDR3 coding DNA: TGCGCCAGCAGCCAAGATTTTGCTAGCTGGGAGACCCAGTACTTC.

The chain employs TRBV9 and TRBJ1-2, with D perhaps TRBD1 (6 bases). CDR1 is SGDLS, CDR2 YYNGEE, per germline. V was clipped by 4 bases and J by 4 bases, with 11 bases between them. CDR3 length: 13 residues. The CDR3 sequence: CASSLQGGYGYTF. CDR3 DNA: TGTGCCAGCAGCCTCCAAGGGGGCTATGGCTACACCTTC.

This chain connects TRBV6-2 or TRBV6-3 to TRBJ2-5; D is unresolved. V was cut by 2 bases and J by 9 bases, with 19 bases left in between. Germline assignment: CDR1 MNHEY and CDR2 SVGEGT. The CDR3 is made up of 15 amino acids. The CDR3 loop reads CASSYRSSAARAQYF. DNA for the CDR3: TGTGCCAGCAGTTACAGATCGTCGGCCGCCCGGGCCCAGTACTTC.

The chain is built from TRBV10-3 and TRBJ2-1; 9 bases line up with TRBD1. Trimming removed 2 bases from V and 3 bases from J; junction bases left unmatched: 2. The germline V gene encodes CDR1 ENHRY and CDR2 SYGVKD. CDR3 length equals 15 residues. CDR3 nucleotides: TGTGCCATCAGTGAGCCGGGACAGGGCTACAATGAGCAGTTCTTC. This gives the protein CAISEPGQGYNEQFF.

The CDR3 region has the DNA TGTGCCAGCAGTGAATTGGCTAGCGGGGGACTCACCGGGGAGCTGTTTTTT. Translating it yields CASSELASGGLTGELFF. The chain employs TRBV6-1 and TRBJ2-2, with 10 bases that match TRBD2. This CDR3 region has 17 residues. Germline loops: CDR1 MNHNS, CDR2 SASEGT. After removal of 2 bases from V and 4 bases from J, the junction contained 7 bases not matched to a gene.

In its sample, this clone was seen once. The V call is TRBV7-3, the J call TRBJ2-3, with D perhaps matching TRBD2 (6 bases). Germline CDR1 SGHTA, CDR2 FQGTGA. The V and J ends lost 5 bases and 1 base respectively, with 13 bases between them. The CDR3 is made up of 15 amino acids. CDR3 sequence: CASSETRVGTDTQYF. CDR3 DNA sequence: TGTGCCAGCAGCGAGACTAGGGTGGGCACAGATACGCAGTATTTT.

The CDR3 region has the DNA TGTGCCAGCAGCGCCTCTCTGTCTCTCAGCTCTGGAAACACCATATATTTT. It codes for CASSASLSLSSGNTIYF. V and J are TRBV9 and TRBJ1-3; no clear D gene. The V gene lost 3 bases and the J gene lost 0 bases, with 16 bases spanning the gap. The CDR3 is made up of 17 amino acids. Germline assignment: CDR1 SGDLS and CDR2 YYNGEE.

The CDR3 coding sequence is TGTGCCAGCAGTCCGGGACAGGGTTATCAGCCCCAGCATTTT. This encodes CASSPGQGYQPQHF. This chain links TRBV27 with TRBJ1-5; 9 bases align to TRBD1. Germline lookup yields CDR1 MNHEY and CDR2 SMNVEV (reference sequence). The J segment lost 5 bases and the V segment lost 5 bases, leaving 4 bases of the junction unmatched. The CDR3 has 14 residues.

A word on this clone: Other DNA sequences from this sample encode an identical CDR3 as well. The chain recombines TRBV19 with TRBJ1-1; D is perhaps TRBD1 (6 bases). Germline CDR1 is LNHDA and CDR2 is SQIVND (reference sequence). Between the trimmed V and J ends, which lost 3 bases and 0 bases, there was a span of 8 bases. The CDR3 spans 14 residues. This chain's CDR3 is CASSIGGLNTEAFF. Here the CDR3 DNA reads TGTGCCAGTAGTATTGGGGGCCTGAACACTGAAGCTTTCTTT. Full variable domain (rest looked up from reference TRBV19 and TRBJ1-1): DGGITQSPKYLFRKEGQNVTLSCEQNLNHDAMYWYRQDPGQGLRLIYYSQIVNDFQKGDIAEGYSVSREKKESFPLTVTSAQKNPTAFYLCASSIGGLNTEAFFGQGTRLTVV.

The chain has TRBV5-1 and TRBJ2-3; TRBD2 matches 11 bases. The CDR3 length is 16 residues. V lost 4 bases to trimming and J lost 5 bases; unmatched junction nucleotides: 9. In germline, CDR1 is SGHRS, CDR2 YFSETQ. The CDR3 region is CASSPGLAAARDTQYF. CDR3 DNA: TGCGCCAGCAGCCCGGGACTAGCGGCGGCTCGAGATACGCAGTATTTT.

CDR3 residues: CASGDSSYEQYF. CDR3 DNA: TGCGCCAGCGGCGACAGTTCCTACGAGCAGTACTTC. This chain joins TRBV5-1 and TRBJ2-7, with D perhaps matching TRBD1 (5 bases). The CDR3 runs 12 residues. The germline CDR1 and CDR2 sequences are SGHRS and YFSETQ. V lost 7 bases and J lost 1, with 9 bases in between.

This rearrangement joins TRBV12-3 or TRBV12-4 to TRBJ1-1; D call uncertain. The CDR3 totals 12 residues. Trimming took 6 bases from V and 1 from J, leaving 6 bases between them. The CDR3 DNA reads as TGTGCCAGCAGGCCGAGGAACACTGAAGCTTTCTTT. Translating it yields CASRPRNTEAFF.

This clone was seen a single time. The chain joins TRBV19 to TRBJ1-1, with unresolved D. V lost 7 bases and J 0 bases, leaving 18 bases between the germline ends. Germline CDR1 reads LNHDA; CDR2 reads SQIVND (reference sequence). The CDR3 contains 16 residues. Here the CDR3 reads CASIVRDTSMNTEAFF. The CDR3 DNA reads as TGTGCCAGTATTGTTCGAGACACTTCCATGAACACTGAAGCTTTCTTT.

This clone was seen a single time. The rearrangement joins TRBV6-5 to TRBJ1-5, with D hard to call. Germline V CDR1 and CDR2: MNHEY, SVGAGI. CDR3 length: 16 residues. Trimming took 2 bases from V and 0 from J, leaving 11 bases between them. CDR3 bases: TGTGCCAGCAGTTACCGTACAGAGAATAGCAATCAGCCCCAGCATTTT. Its protein is CASSYRTENSNQPQHF.

The chain links TRBV6-5 to TRBJ2-3; D is perhaps TRBD1 (6 bases). CDR3 size: 15 residues. Trimming removed 3 bases from V and 2 bases from J, with 12 bases in between. In germline, CDR1 is MNHEY, CDR2 SVGAGI. The CDR3 protein is CASSYTGTFTDTQYF. Written as DNA, the CDR3 is TGTGCCAGCAGTTATACAGGGACCTTCACAGATACGCAGTATTTT.

In DNA form, the CDR3 reads TGTGCCAGCAGTCCCAACATCAACACTGAAGCTTTCTTT. Translating it yields CASSPNINTEAFF. The rearrangement uses TRBV12-3 or TRBV12-4 and TRBJ1-1; D not resolved. Deletions cut 5 bases from V and 2 bases from J, with 9 bases between. CDR3 length equals 13 residues.

As regards this clone: A clone one base away is much larger, so this may be a read error. The V call is TRBV7-9, the J call TRBJ2-7; 7 nucleotides line up with TRBD1. V shed 4 bases and J 2 bases; nucleotides not matched to a gene: 5. Germline loops: CDR1 SEHNR, CDR2 FQNEAQ (reference sequence). The CDR3 sequence is 14 residues long. CDR3 nucleotides: TGTGCCAGCAGCTCCGGGACAGCAGCCTACGAGCAGTACTTC. It is translated as CASSSGTAAYEQYF.

Written as DNA, the CDR3 is TGCGCCAGCAGCCAAGGTAGCGAGCAGTACTTC. Translated: CASSQGSEQYF. The chain recombines TRBV4-1 with TRBJ2-7; no clear D gene. The CDR3 runs 11 residues. The germline V gene has CDR1 MGHRA and CDR2 YSYEKL. V was pared by 1 base and J by 6 bases, with 4 bases between.

The chain recombines TRBV5-1 with TRBJ2-2, with D unresolved. Germline values: CDR1 SGHRS, CDR2 YFSETQ. The CDR3 is 14 amino acids. Trimming removed 0 bases from V and 1 base from J, with 4 bases in between. The CDR3 here is CASSLDMNTGELFF. The CDR3 bases are TGCGCCAGCAGCTTGGACATGAACACCGGGGAGCTGTTTTTT.

V and J are TRBV7-9 and TRBJ2-7, with 9 positions matching TRBD1. CDR1 and CDR2 from the germline V gene are SEHNR and FQNEAQ (reference sequence). The CDR3 is 15 amino acids. V was pared by 2 bases and J by 5 bases, with 7 bases of the junction left unmatched. The CDR3 protein is CASSLWGTGHNEQYF. The CDR3 DNA is TGTGCCAGCAGCTTATGGGGGACAGGGCACAACGAGCAGTACTTC. The full variable domain, rest sourced from reference TRBV7-9 and TRBJ2-7, is DTGVSQNPRHKITKRGQNVTFRCDPISEHNRLYWYRQTLGQGPEFLTYFQNEAQLEKSRLLSDRFSAERPKGSFSTLEIQRTEQGDSAMYLCASSLWGTGHNEQYFGPGTRLTVT.

This clone was recorded once. The CDR3 DNA sequence: TGTGCCAGCAGCGACAGTGAGAGCTATGGCTACACCTTC. Translating it yields CASSDSESYGYTF. This rearrangement joins TRBV6-2 or TRBV6-3 to TRBJ1-2; D perhaps matches TRBD1 (5 bases). Germline CDR1 reads MNHEY; CDR2 reads SVGEGT. The CDR3 covers 13 residues. V was clipped by 6 bases and J by 4 bases, with 12 bases between them.

The chain recombines TRBV7-3 with TRBJ2-1; 11 nucleotides match TRBD1. Trimming removed 2 bases from V and 8 bases from J; junction bases left unmatched: 5. CDR1 is SGHTA, CDR2 FQGTGA, per germline. The CDR3 runs 15 residues. The chain's CDR3 is CASSLRDRGVDEQFF. CDR3 in DNA: TGTGCCAGCAGCTTACGGGACAGGGGGGTAGATGAGCAGTTCTTC.

This clone came up a few times. This chain links TRBV6-6 with TRBJ1-2, with D possibly being TRBD1 (6 bases). CDR1 is MNHNY and CDR2 is SVGAGI in the germline V gene (reference sequence). The CDR3 loop spans 14 amino acids. Trimming left V 5 bases short and J 8 bases short, with 18 bases between. The CDR3 DNA reads TGTGCCAGCAGTGGCCCCCGGACAGCCGGCGGCTACACCTTC. This encodes CASSGPRTAGGYTF.

V and J are TRBV6-5 and TRBJ2-1, with D possibly being TRBD2 (6 bases). The CDR3 sequence is 14 residues long. Germline values: CDR1 MNHEY, CDR2 SVGAGI. V lost 8 bases to trimming and J lost 1 base, with 12 bases between them. The CDR3 spells CASARRGSYNEQFF. Here the CDR3 DNA reads TGTGCCAGCGCGCGTCGGGGGTCCTACAATGAGCAGTTCTTC.

The V and J genes are TRBV4-1 and TRBJ2-3, with D possibly being TRBD2 (6 bases). CDR1 is MGHRA and CDR2 is YSYEKL in the germline V gene. Trimming took off 0 bases at V and 3 bases at J, with 13 bases between the two ends. The CDR3 is 16 residues long. CDR3 bases: TGCGCCAGCAGCCAAGATATTGGCGGGGTTACAGATACGCAGTATTTT. Translating it yields CASSQDIGGVTDTQYF.

The V call is TRBV6-5, the J call TRBJ1-2; possible D gene TRBD1, 5 bases. The CDR3 covers 14 residues. CDR1 is MNHEY and CDR2 is SVGAGI in the germline V gene. V lost 0 bases and J 4 bases, leaving 9 bases between the germline ends. CDR3 DNA sequence: TGTGCCAGCAGTTACTCACAGGATCCCTATGGCTACACCTTC. This codes for CASSYSQDPYGYTF.

This chain connects TRBV10-3 to TRBJ2-1; 9 nucleotides align to TRBD2. The CDR3 has 18 amino acids. Germline loops: CDR1 ENHRY, CDR2 SYGVKD. V lost 6 bases to trimming and J lost 4 bases; unmatched junction nucleotides: 16. This CDR3 is CAIRARATGTSRYNEQFF. The DNA for the CDR3 is TGTGCCATCAGGGCACGGGCGACCGGGACTAGCAGATACAATGAGCAGTTCTTC.

The rearrangement links TRBV5-1 to TRBJ1-1; D remains unclear. The CDR3 has 12 amino acids. Trimming shortened V by 0 bases and J by 7 bases, and 7 bases separated the two germline ends. Per germline, CDR1 SGHRS and CDR2 YFSETQ. CDR3 amino acids: CASSLDGFEAFF. As DNA, the CDR3 is TGCGCCAGCAGCTTGGACGGTTTTGAAGCTTTCTTT.

The chain uses TRBV6-5 and TRBJ1-2, with 8 positions matching TRBD1. The ends lost 7 bases at V and 7 bases at J; junction bases unmatched: 11. CDR1 and CDR2 from the germline V gene are MNHEY and SVGAGI. The CDR3 runs to 14 residues. The CDR3 loop is CASTIFGQGGGYTF. In DNA form, the CDR3 reads TGTGCCAGCACCATTTTCGGACAGGGCGGTGGCTACACCTTC.

This chain joins TRBV7-9 and TRBJ1-1; TRBD1 aligns across 7 bases. Germline lookup yields CDR1 SEHNR and CDR2 FQNEAQ (reference sequence). Germline trimming cut 8 bases from V and 0 bases from J; bases unmatched to any gene: 6. The CDR3 is 14 residues long. The CDR3 DNA reads TGTGCCAGCGTCATCGGGACAGTGAACACTGAAGCTTTCTTT. It yields the protein CASVIGTVNTEAFF.

The genes are TRBV27 and TRBJ2-1, with 8 nucleotides matching TRBD2. This CDR3 region has 14 residues. The germline V gene has CDR1 MNHEY and CDR2 SMNVEV (reference sequence). V lost 3 bases and J lost 4; bases outside the gene matches: 2. CDR3 sequence: CASSLGGGYNEQFF. CDR3 coding DNA: TGTGCCAGCAGTTTGGGCGGGGGGTACAATGAGCAGTTCTTC.